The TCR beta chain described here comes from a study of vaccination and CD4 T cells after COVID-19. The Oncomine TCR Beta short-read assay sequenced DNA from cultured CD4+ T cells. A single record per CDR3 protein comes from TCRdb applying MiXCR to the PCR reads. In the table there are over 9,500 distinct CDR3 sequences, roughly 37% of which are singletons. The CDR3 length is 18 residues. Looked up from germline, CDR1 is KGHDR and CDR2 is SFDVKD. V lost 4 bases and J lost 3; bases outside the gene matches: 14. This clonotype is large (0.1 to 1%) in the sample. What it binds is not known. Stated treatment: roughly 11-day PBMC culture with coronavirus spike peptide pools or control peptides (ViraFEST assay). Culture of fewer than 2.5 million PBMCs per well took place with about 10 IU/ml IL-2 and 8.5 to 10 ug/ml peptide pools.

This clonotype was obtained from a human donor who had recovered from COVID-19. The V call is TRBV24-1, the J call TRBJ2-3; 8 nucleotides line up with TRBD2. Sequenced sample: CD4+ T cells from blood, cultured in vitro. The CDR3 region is CATSEGAFRAGATDTQYF. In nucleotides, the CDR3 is TGTGCCACCAGTGAGGGTGCTTTTAGAGCGGGAGCTACAGATACGCAGTATTTT.